This T cell receptor (beta chain) was recovered during a study of Ad26.COV2.S vaccination and SARS-CoV-2 variants. Overall study context: Ad26.COV2.S arm of COV1001 included the donor.

The data were produced by immunoSEQ multiplex PCR, yet TCRdb's version contains in-frame clones alone and is incomplete. The table has around 340,000 clones, 80% to 90% seen once; the top ten hold approximately 5%. Treatment denoted: about 20 received Ad26.COV2.S at low or high dose, single or two shots; about 5 received placebo; per-sample allocation not given. Day 63 following the first vaccine or placebo injection was when the samples were taken. This vaccine is an Ad26 vector that expresses the Wuhan-strain SARS-CoV-2 spike. V shed 2 bases and J shed 8 bases, with 15 bases lying between them. This CDR3 has 14 amino acids. Germline lookup yields CDR1 MNHEY and CDR2 SMNVEV (reference sequence).

This clonotype originated in a person between 18 and 60 years old who received the Ad26.COV2.S COVID-19 vaccine or a placebo. This chain connects TRBV27 to TRBJ1-2; D unclear. Sequenced here: peripheral blood, sampled in a trial of Ad26.COV2.S vaccine versus placebo. The chain's CDR3 is CASSLTSTVRGYTF. Written as DNA, the CDR3 is TGTGCCAGCAGTTTAACGTCGACCGTGAGGGGCTACACCTTC.